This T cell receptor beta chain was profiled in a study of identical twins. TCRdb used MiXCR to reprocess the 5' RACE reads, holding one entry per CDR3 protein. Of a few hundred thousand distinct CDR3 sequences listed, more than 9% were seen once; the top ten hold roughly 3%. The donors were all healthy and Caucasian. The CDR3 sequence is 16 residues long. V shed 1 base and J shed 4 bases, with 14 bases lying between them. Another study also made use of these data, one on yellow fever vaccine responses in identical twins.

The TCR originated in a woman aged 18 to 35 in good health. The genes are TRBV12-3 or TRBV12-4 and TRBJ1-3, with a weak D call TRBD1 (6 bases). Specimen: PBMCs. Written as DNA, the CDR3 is TGTGCCAGCAGTTTAGACAGGGTTATCTCCGGAAACACCATATATTTT. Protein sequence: CASSLDRVISGNTIYF.